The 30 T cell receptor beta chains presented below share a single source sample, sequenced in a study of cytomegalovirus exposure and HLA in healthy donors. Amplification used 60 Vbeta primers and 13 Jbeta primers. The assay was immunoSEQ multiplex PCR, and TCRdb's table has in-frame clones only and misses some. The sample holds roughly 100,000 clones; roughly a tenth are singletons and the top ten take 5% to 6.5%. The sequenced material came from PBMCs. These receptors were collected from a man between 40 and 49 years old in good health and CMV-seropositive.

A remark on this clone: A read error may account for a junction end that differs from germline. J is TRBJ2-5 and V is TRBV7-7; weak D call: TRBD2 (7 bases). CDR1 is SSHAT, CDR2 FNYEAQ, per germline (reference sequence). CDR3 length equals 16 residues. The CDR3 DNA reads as TGTGCTAGCAGCTTACAGGGATACGGGGGGACCGAGACCCAGTACTTC. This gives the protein CASSLQGYGGTETQYF.

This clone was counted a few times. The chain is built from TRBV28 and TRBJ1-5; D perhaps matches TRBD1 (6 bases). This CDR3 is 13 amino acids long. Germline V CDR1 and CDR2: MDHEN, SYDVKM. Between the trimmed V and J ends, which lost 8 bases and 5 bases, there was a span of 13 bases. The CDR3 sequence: CASRLDSYQPQHF. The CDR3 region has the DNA TGTGCCAGCCGCCTGGACAGTTATCAGCCCCAGCATTTT.

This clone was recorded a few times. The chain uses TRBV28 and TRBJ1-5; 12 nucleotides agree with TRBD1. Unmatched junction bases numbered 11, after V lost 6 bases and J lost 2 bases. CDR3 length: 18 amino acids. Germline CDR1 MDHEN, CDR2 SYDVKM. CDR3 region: CASRLPGQGAMGNQPQHF. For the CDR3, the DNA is TGTGCCAGCAGGTTACCGGGACAGGGGGCGATGGGCAATCAGCCCCAGCATTTT. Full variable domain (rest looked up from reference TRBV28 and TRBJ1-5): DVKVTQSSRYLVKRTGEKVFLECVQDMDHENMFWYRQDPGLGLRLIYFSYDVKMKEKGDIPEGYSVSREKKERFSLILESASTNQTSMYLCASRLPGQGAMGNQPQHFGDGTRLSIL.

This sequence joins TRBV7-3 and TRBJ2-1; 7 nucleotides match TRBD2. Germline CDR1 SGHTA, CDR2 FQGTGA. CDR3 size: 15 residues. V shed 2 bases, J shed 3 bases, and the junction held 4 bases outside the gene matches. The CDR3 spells CASSLGGSVYNEQFF. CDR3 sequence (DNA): TGTGCCAGCAGCTTAGGCGGGAGCGTCTACAATGAGCAGTTCTTC.

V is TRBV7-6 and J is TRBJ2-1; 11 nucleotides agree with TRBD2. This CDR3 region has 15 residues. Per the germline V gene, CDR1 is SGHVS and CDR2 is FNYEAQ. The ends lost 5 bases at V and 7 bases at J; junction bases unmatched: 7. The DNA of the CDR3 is TGTGCCAGCAGCATCCTAGCGGGAGGAAAAAATGAGCAGTTCTTC. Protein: CASSILAGGKNEQFF.

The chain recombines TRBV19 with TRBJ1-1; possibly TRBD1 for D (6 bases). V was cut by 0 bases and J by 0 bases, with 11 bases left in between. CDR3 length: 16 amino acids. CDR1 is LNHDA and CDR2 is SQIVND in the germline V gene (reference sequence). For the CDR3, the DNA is TGTGCCAGTAGTATAGATACGGGACATCTGAACACTGAAGCTTTCTTT. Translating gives CASSIDTGHLNTEAFF.

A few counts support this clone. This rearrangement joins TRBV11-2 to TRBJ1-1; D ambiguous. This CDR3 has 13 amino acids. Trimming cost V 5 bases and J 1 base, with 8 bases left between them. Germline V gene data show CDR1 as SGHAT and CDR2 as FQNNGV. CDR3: CASSLAGNTEAFF. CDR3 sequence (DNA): TGTGCCAGCAGCCTCGCCGGGAACACTGAAGCTTTCTTT.

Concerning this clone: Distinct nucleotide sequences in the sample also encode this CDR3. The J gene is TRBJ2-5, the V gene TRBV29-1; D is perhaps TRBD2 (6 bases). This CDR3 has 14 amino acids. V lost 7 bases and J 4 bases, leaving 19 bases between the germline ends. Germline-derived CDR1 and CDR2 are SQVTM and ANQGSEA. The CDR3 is CSAPAQPGGETQYF. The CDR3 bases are TGCAGCGCCCCGGCCCAGCCCGGGGGAGAGACCCAGTACTTC.

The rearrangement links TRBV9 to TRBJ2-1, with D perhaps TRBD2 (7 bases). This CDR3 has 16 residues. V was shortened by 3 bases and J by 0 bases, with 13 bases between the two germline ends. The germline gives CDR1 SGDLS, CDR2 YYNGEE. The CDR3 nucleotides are TGTGCCAGCAGCGAGGGGGGGCAGAGCTCCTACAATGAGCAGTTCTTC. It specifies CASSEGGQSSYNEQFF.

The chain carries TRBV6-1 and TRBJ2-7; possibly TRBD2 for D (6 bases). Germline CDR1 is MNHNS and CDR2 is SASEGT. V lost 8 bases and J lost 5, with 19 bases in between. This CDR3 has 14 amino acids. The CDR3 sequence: CASLEEDYRNEQYF. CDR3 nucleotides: TGTGCCAGCCTCGAAGAGGACTATCGGAACGAGCAGTACTTC.

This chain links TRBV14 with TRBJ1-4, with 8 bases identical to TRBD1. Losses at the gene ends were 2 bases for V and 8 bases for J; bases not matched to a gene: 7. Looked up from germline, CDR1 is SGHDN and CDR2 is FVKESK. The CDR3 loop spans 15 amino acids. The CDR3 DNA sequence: TGTGCCAGCAGCCAAAACAGGAGACAGGGGGAAAAACTGTTTTTT. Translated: CASSQNRRQGEKLFF. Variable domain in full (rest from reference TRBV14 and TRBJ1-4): EAGVTQFPSHSVIEKGQTVTLRCDPISGHDNLYWYRRVMGKEIKFLLHFVKESKQDESGMPNNRFLAERTGGTYSTLKVQPAELEDSGVYFCASSQNRRQGEKLFFGSGTQLSVL.

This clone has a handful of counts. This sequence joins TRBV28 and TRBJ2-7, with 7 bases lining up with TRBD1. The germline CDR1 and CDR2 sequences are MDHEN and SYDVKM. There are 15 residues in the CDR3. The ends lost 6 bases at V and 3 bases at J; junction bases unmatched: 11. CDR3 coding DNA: TGTGCCAGCAGAACTTCCGGGACAGACTTCTACGAGCAGTACTTC. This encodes CASRTSGTDFYEQYF. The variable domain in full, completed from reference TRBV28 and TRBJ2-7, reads DVKVTQSSRYLVKRTGEKVFLECVQDMDHENMFWYRQDPGLGLRLIYFSYDVKMKEKGDIPEGYSVSREKKERFSLILESASTNQTSMYLCASRTSGTDFYEQYFGPGTRLTVT.

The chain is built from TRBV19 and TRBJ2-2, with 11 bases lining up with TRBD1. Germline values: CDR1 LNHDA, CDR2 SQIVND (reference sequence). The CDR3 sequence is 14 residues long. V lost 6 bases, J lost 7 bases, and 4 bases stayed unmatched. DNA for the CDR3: TGTGCCAGTAGAGGGACAGGGGGTATCGGGGAGCTGTTTTTT. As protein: CASRGTGGIGELFF.

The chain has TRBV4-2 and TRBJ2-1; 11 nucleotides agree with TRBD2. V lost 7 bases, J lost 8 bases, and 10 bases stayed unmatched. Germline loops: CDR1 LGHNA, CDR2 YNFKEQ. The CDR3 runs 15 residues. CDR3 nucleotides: TGTGCCAGCAATACAGCTCTAGCGGGAGGTGATGAGCAGTTCTTC. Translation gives CASNTALAGGDEQFF.

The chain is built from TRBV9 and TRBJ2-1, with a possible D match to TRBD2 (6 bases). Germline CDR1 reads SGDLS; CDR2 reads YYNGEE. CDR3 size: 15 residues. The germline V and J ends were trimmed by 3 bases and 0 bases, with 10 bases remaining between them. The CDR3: CASSEMGGSYNEQFF. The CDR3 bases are TGTGCCAGCAGCGAGATGGGGGGCTCCTACAATGAGCAGTTCTTC.

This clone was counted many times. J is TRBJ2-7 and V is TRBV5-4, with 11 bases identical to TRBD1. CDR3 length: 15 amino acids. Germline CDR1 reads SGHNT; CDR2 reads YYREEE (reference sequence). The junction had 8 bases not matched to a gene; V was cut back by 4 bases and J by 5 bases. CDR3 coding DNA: TGTGCCAGCAGCGTGCCTCCGGGACAGGGGGACGAGCAGTACTTC. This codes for CASSVPPGQGDEQYF. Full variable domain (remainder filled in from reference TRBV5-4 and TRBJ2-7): ETGVTQSPTHLIKTRGQQVTLRCSSQSGHNTVSWYQQALGQGPQFIFQYYREEENGRGNFPPRFSGLQFPNYSSELNVNALELDDSALYLCASSVPPGQGDEQYFGPGTRLTVT.

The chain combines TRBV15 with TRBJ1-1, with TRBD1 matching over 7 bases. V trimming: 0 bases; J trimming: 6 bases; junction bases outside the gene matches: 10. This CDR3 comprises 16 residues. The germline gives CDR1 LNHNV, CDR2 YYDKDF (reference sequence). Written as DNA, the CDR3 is TGTGCCACCAGCAGAGATGAGAACAGGGGATGGCCTGAAGCTTTCTTT. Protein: CATSRDENRGWPEAFF. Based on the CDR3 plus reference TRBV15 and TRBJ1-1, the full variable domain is DAMVIQNPRYQVTQFGKPVTLSCSQTLNHNVMYWYQQKSSQAPKLLFHYYDKDFNNEADTPDNFQSRRPNTSFCFLDIRSPGLGDTAMYLCATSRDENRGWPEAFFGQGTRLTVV.

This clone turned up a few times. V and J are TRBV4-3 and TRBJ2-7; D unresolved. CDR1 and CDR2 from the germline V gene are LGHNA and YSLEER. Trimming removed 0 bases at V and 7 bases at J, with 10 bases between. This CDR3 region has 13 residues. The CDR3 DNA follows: TGCGCCAGCAGCCAAGATAGTACGTCAGAGCAGTACTTC. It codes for CASSQDSTSEQYF.

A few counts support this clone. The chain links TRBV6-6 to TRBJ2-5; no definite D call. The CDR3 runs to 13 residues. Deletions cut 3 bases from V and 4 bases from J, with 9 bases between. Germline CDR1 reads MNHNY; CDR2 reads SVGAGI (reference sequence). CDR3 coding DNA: TGTGCCAGCAGTTATATAATTCGAGAGACCCAGTACTTC. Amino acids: CASSYIIRETQYF.

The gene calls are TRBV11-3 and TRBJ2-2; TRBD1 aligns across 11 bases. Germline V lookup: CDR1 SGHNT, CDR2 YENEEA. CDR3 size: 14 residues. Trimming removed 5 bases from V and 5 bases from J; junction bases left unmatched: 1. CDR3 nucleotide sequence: TGTGCCAGCAGCGGGGACAGGGGGACCGGGGAGCTGTTTTTT. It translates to CASSGDRGTGELFF.

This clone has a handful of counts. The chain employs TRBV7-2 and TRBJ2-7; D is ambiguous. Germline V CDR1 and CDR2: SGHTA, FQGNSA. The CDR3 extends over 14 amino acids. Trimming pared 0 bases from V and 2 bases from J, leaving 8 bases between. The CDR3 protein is CASSLAQIAYEQYF. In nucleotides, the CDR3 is TGTGCCAGCAGCTTAGCGCAAATAGCCTACGAGCAGTACTTC. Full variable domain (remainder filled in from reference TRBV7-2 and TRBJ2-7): GAGVSQSPSNKVTEKGKDVELRCDPISGHTALYWYRQSLGQGLEFLIYFQGNSAPDKSGLPSDRFSAERTGGSVSTLTIQRTQQEDSAVYLCASSLAQIAYEQYFGPGTRLTVT.

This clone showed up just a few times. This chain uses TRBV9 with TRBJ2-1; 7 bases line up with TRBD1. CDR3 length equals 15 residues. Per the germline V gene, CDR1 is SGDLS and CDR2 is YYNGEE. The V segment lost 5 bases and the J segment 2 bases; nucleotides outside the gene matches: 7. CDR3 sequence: CASRKGAGAYNEQFF. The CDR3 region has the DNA TGTGCCAGCAGAAAGGGGGCTGGCGCCTACAATGAGCAGTTCTTC.

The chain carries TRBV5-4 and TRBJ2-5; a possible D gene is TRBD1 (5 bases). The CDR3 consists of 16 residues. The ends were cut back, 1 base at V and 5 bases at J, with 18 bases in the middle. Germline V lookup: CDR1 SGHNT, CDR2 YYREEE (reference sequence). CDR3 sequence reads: CASSLYSGQFGETQYF. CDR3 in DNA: TGTGCCAGCAGCTTGTACTCAGGACAATTCGGGGAGACCCAGTACTTC.

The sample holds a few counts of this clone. The CDR3 DNA reads as TGTGCCAGCACTAGGACTAGCGGGAGCCTACACAATGAGCAGTTCTTC. It specifies CASTRTSGSLHNEQFF. The chain is built from TRBV28 and TRBJ2-1; 13 bases are shared with TRBD2. Trimming cost V 7 bases and J 5 bases; bases outside gene matches: 8. CDR1 and CDR2 from the germline V gene are MDHEN and SYDVKM. The CDR3 consists of 16 residues.

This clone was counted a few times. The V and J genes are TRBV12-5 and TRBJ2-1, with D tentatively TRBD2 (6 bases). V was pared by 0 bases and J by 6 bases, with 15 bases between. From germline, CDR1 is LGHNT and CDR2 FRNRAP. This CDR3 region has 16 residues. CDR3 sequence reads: CASGLVLGLRLNEQFF. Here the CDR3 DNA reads TGTGCTAGTGGTTTGGTACTGGGACTTAGACTCAATGAGCAGTTCTTC.

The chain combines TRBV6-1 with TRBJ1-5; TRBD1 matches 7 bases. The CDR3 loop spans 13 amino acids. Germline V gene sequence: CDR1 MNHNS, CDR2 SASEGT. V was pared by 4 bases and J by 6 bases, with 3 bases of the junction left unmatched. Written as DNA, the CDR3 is TGTGCCAGCAGTGGTACAGGGGCTCAGCCCCAGCATTTT. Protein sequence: CASSGTGAQPQHF.

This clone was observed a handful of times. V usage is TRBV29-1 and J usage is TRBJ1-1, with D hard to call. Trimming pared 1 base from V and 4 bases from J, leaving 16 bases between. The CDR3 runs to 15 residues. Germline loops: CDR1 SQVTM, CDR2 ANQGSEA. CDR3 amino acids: CSVEGEWALGTEAFF. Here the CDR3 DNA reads TGCAGCGTTGAAGGGGAGTGGGCTCTGGGCACTGAAGCTTTCTTT.

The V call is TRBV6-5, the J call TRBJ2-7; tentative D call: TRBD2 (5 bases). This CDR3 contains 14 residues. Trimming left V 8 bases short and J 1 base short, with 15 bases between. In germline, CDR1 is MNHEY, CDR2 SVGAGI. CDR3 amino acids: CASGRGSGSYEQYF. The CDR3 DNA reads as TGTGCCAGCGGACGCGGGTCTGGATCCTACGAGCAGTACTTC.

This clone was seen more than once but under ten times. CDR3 sequence: CASSQRGQVEEKLFF. CDR3 DNA sequence: TGCGCCAGCAGCCAGCGAGGACAGGTGGAAGAAAAACTGTTTTTT. The chain carries TRBV4-3 and TRBJ1-4; 7 positions match TRBD1. V shed 3 bases and J 8 bases; nucleotides not matched to a gene: 9. CDR3 length: 15 amino acids. Germline lookup yields CDR1 LGHNA and CDR2 YSLEER.

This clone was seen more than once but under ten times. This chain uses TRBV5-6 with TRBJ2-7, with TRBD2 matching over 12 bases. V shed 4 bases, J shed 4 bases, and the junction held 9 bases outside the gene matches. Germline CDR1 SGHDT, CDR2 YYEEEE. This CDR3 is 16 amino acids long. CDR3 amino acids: CASSGLLTSGSYEQYF. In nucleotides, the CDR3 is TGTGCCAGCAGCGGCCTGTTGACTAGCGGGAGTTACGAGCAGTACTTC.